The entry that follows covers one T cell receptor (beta chain) sequence. The antigen is not known. The data were taken from a study of early T cells in non-severe SARS-CoV-2 infection. At the level of the study: The study sequenced bulk RNA from unsorted whole blood, with chains unpaired. General study findings and limits: In VDJdb matching, anti-spike CD8 responses were favored while private and CD4 specificities went missing.

The CDR3 loop spans 12 amino acids. Germline V lookup: CDR1 SNHLY, CDR2 FYNNEI. V gave up 4 bases and J gave up 13 bases, with 17 bases separating them. Molecules of cDNA were individually given unique molecular identifiers that were attached to them. Via MiXCR, TCRdb re-called the 5' RACE reads, giving one row per CDR3 protein. The data contain 75,000 to 100,000 distinct CDR3 sequences, about 14% of them singletons. Sequenced input: whole blood. The chain uses TRBV2 and TRBJ2-7; TRBD1 might be the D (6 bases). This clonotype originated in an adult who was a healthcare worker with PCR-confirmed SARS-CoV-2 infection or an uninfected control (not recorded which). CDR3 in amino acids: CASSGTAKFGYF. CDR3 DNA sequence: TGTGCCAGCAGTGGGACAGCGAAGTTTGGTTACTTC.